Shown below are 15 T cell receptor beta chains from a single sample sequenced in a study of OX40 agonist ivuxolimab in advanced cancers. Assay used: immunoSEQ multiplex PCR; TCRdb lists only in-frame clones, some missing. The sample contains 70,000 to 75,000 clones, 80% to 95% of which appear only once. Material: CD4+ or CD8+ T cells sorted from blood, obtained in a trial of the OX40 agonist ivuxolimab. All receptors come from an adult with an advanced solid tumor such as melanoma, head and neck, liver or kidney cancer.

This chain connects TRBV6-5 to TRBJ2-7, with D perhaps TRBD2 (5 bases). Germline loops: CDR1 MNHEY, CDR2 SVGAGI. This CDR3 has 12 residues. The V end was cut by 5 bases, the J end by 5 bases, with 10 bases between. This CDR3 is CASSKTGNEQYF. In DNA form, the CDR3 reads TGTGCCAGCAGTAAGACCGGGAACGAGCAGTACTTC.

The CDR3 sequence: CAWSGRTGGYEQYF. CDR3 DNA sequence: TGTGCCTGGAGTGGTAGGACAGGAGGCTACGAGCAGTACTTC. The chain recombines TRBV30 with TRBJ2-7; TRBD1 matches 7 bases. In germline, CDR1 is GTSNPN, CDR2 SVGIG (reference sequence). The length of the CDR3 is 14 residues. With 1 base clipped from V and 3 bases from J, the junction kept 6 bases outside the gene matches.

This clone was observed a single time. The chain has TRBV2 and TRBJ2-7, with 8 bases lining up with TRBD2. The CDR3 spans 14 residues. Trimming removed 1 base from V and 5 bases from J; junction bases left unmatched: 4. Per germline, CDR1 SNHLY and CDR2 FYNNEI. CDR3 region: CASSEEVSGNEQYF. In nucleotides, the CDR3 is TGTGCCAGCAGTGAAGAAGTTAGCGGGAACGAGCAGTACTTC.

In this sample, this clone turned up a few times. V and J are TRBV5-1 and TRBJ2-5; 12 bases line up with TRBD2. Germline values: CDR1 SGHRS, CDR2 YFSETQ. There are 14 residues in the CDR3. V lost 5 bases and J lost 5; bases outside the gene matches: 4. The DNA for the CDR3 is TGCGCCAGCAGTTCTAGCGGGAGGGTGGAGACCCAGTACTTC. This codes for CASSSSGRVETQYF.

V gene TRBV7-2 combines with J gene TRBJ2-6, with TRBD1 as a possible D gene (5 bases). CDR1 is SGHTA, CDR2 FQGNSA, per germline. This CDR3 region has 14 residues. V dropped 0 bases and J dropped 8 bases, with 8 bases sitting between them. CDR3 sequence reads: CASSLADSTNVLTF. Here the CDR3 DNA reads TGTGCCAGCAGCTTAGCTGACAGTACCAACGTCCTGACTTTC.

The chain couples TRBV10-3 to TRBJ2-3, with 9 bases lining up with TRBD2. The junction had 7 bases not matched to a gene; V was cut back by 6 bases and J by 0 bases. CDR1 is ENHRY, CDR2 SYGVKD, per germline. CDR3 length equals 16 residues. The CDR3 sequence: CAIRGLAQASTDTQYF. The CDR3 region has the DNA TGTGCCATCAGGGGACTAGCCCAAGCTAGCACAGATACGCAGTATTTT.

The chain joins TRBV19 to TRBJ2-1; the D gene is possibly TRBD2 (6 bases). The germline gives CDR1 LNHDA, CDR2 SQIVND (reference sequence). Trimming shortened V by 8 bases and J by 6 bases, and 23 bases separated the two germline ends. The CDR3 runs 16 residues. CDR3 nucleotides: TGTGCCAGTCACCACCCCGGGGGAGTCCCTCTCAATGAGCAGTTCTTC. Translation: CASHHPGGVPLNEQFF.

The chain is built from TRBV19 and TRBJ1-2, with no clear D. The CDR3 runs to 14 residues. CDR1 LNHDA and CDR2 SQIVND come from the germline V gene (reference sequence). The ends were cut back, 5 bases at V and 2 bases at J, with 12 bases in the middle. CDR3 sequence (DNA): TGTGCCAGTAGTGAGGCAGCTCTAAACTATGGCTACACCTTC. Protein sequence: CASSEAALNYGYTF. The whole variable domain, filled in from reference TRBV19 and TRBJ1-2, reads DGGITQSPKYLFRKEGQNVTLSCEQNLNHDAMYWYRQDPGQGLRLIYYSQIVNDFQKGDIAEGYSVSREKKESFPLTVTSAQKNPTAFYLCASSEAALNYGYTFGSGTRLTVV.

The genes are TRBV9 and TRBJ1-5, with 9 bases that match TRBD1. J was trimmed by 2 bases and V by 4 bases; bases with no gene match: 10. Germline CDR1 is SGDLS and CDR2 is YYNGEE. CDR3 length equals 17 residues. CDR3 in amino acids: CASSPGQGTSRNQPQHF. The CDR3 nucleotides are TGTGCCAGCAGCCCCGGACAGGGGACCTCTCGCAATCAGCCCCAGCATTTT.

This rearrangement joins TRBV5-1 to TRBJ2-7; the match to TRBD1 covers 7 bases. CDR1 and CDR2 from the germline V gene are SGHRS and YFSETQ. The CDR3 covers 16 residues. Trimming took 4 bases from V and 5 from J; bases not matched to a gene: 15. The CDR3 is CASSNPITGVGDEQYF. The CDR3 bases are TGCGCCAGCAGCAACCCCATTACAGGGGTTGGAGACGAGCAGTACTTC.

This chain links TRBV10-2 with TRBJ2-3; unclear D gene. This CDR3 has 15 amino acids. Trimming removed 2 bases from V and 6 bases from J, with 15 bases in between. The germline V gene encodes CDR1 WSHSY and CDR2 SAAADI. CDR3 amino acids: CASSENVRSPDTQYF. DNA for the CDR3: TGCGCCAGCAGTGAGAATGTGCGTTCCCCCGATACGCAGTATTTT.

The chain joins TRBV27 to TRBJ1-4; D call uncertain. V lost 0 bases and J lost 6, with 8 bases in between. Per germline, CDR1 MNHEY and CDR2 SMNVEV (reference sequence). The CDR3 sequence is 14 residues long. CDR3 protein: CASSLSNLDEKLFF. The CDR3 coding sequence is TGTGCCAGCAGTTTATCTAATTTGGATGAAAAACTGTTTTTT.

This clone was detected only a few times. The gene calls are TRBV7-9 and TRBJ1-1; D is unresolved. Germline assignment: CDR1 SEHNR and CDR2 FQNEAQ (reference sequence). CDR3 length equals 13 residues. Trimming removed 3 bases from V and 5 bases from J, with 10 bases in between. As DNA, the CDR3 is TGTGCCAGCAGCTTTAGCCCCGAGACTGAAGCTTTCTTT. Protein: CASSFSPETEAFF.

The chain uses TRBV6-5 and TRBJ1-1, with a possible D match to TRBD1 (5 bases). Germline loops: CDR1 MNHEY, CDR2 SVGAGI. V lost 2 bases and J 6 bases, leaving 13 bases between the germline ends. The CDR3 totals 14 residues. The CDR3 DNA follows: TGTGCCAGCAGTTACCCGGGGGAAGGGGCTGAAGCTTTCTTT. Its protein is CASSYPGEGAEAFF.

This chain joins TRBV7-9 and TRBJ2-4, with D tentatively TRBD2 (5 bases). Germline values: CDR1 SEHNR, CDR2 FQNEAQ (reference sequence). The CDR3 consists of 15 residues. Trimming removed 1 base at V and 0 bases at J, with 7 bases between. The CDR3 region has the DNA TGTGCCAGCAGCTTAGTGGCGGGAGCCAAAAACATTCAGTACTTC. Amino acids: CASSLVAGAKNIQYF.